This T cell receptor (beta chain) was identified in a study of T cell repertoires in cytomegalovirus infection. Study-level background: Public TCR beta signatures provided an indication of both CMV infection and a matching HLA type.

TCRdb independently ran MiXCR on the reads; one entry per CDR3 protein. The sample includes just under 500,000 distinct CDR3 sequences, 25% to 35% of them seen just once. This clonotype was counted between two and nine times. Its antigen is as yet unknown. CDR3 length: 14 residues. The V end was cut by 5 bases, the J end by 4 bases, with 12 bases between. Germline-derived CDR1 and CDR2 are SGHVS and FQNEAQ. The gene calls are TRBV7-8 and TRBJ1-5, with TRBD1 as a possible D gene (5 bases). The receptor comes from a human donor in good health (CMV status not recorded). Some clones in this sample may be carry-over from other donors' samples. The sequenced sample was cultured PBMCs, obtained from culture after CMV antigen stimulation. The DNA of the CDR3 is TGTGCCAGCAGCCCCGACAGCCCGAATCAGCCCCAGCATTTT. Protein product: CASSPDSPNQPQHF.